One and the same sample provided the 8 T cell receptor beta chains below, sequenced in a study of Ad26.COV2.S vaccination and SARS-CoV-2 variants. The sample's treatment: around 19 received Ad26.COV2.S at low or high dose, single or two shots; several received placebo; per-sample allocation not given. Samples analyzed were those drawn on day 63 after the first vaccine or placebo injection. TCRdb's copy holds only in-frame clones and misses some; the assay was immunoSEQ multiplex PCR. The data hold about 320,000 clones, with 85% to 90% observed a single time. The sequencing here drew on peripheral blood, taken in a trial of Ad26.COV2.S vaccine versus placebo. All receptors derive from a person aged 18-60 years who received the Ad26.COV2.S COVID-19 vaccine or a placebo.

This sequence joins TRBV11-2 and TRBJ1-2; no reliable D call. Looked up from germline, CDR1 is SGHAT and CDR2 is FQNNGV. Trimming stripped 2 bases from V and 8 bases from J, with 9 bases between. This CDR3 region has 12 residues. Here the CDR3 DNA reads TGTGCCAGCAGCTTAAATGGTTACGGCTACACCTTC. Protein product: CASSLNGYGYTF. The variable domain in full, completed from reference TRBV11-2 and TRBJ1-2, reads EAGVAQSPRYKIIEKRQSVAFWCNPISGHATLYWYQQILGQGPKLLIQFQNNGVVDDSQLPKDRFSAERLKGVDSTLKIQPAKLEDSAVYLCASSLNGYGYTFGSGTRLTVV.

The gene calls are TRBV19 and TRBJ2-5, with D possibly being TRBD1 (5 bases). Germline values: CDR1 LNHDA, CDR2 SQIVND (reference sequence). Trimming removed 0 bases at V and 1 base at J, with 21 bases between. The CDR3 consists of 19 residues. The CDR3 coding sequence is TGTGCCAGTAGTATAGACCGCCCTCGGTGGGGCTACCCCCAAGAGACCCAGTACTTC. It specifies CASSIDRPRWGYPQETQYF. The full variable domain, its missing parts supplied by reference TRBV19 and TRBJ2-5, is DGGITQSPKYLFRKEGQNVTLSCEQNLNHDAMYWYRQDPGQGLRLIYYSQIVNDFQKGDIAEGYSVSREKKESFPLTVTSAQKNPTAFYLCASSIDRPRWGYPQETQYFGPGTRLLVL.

The chain is built from TRBV4-1 and TRBJ1-1, with D unresolved. The CDR3 loop spans 15 amino acids. V was cut by 4 bases and J by 1 base, with 13 bases left in between. Germline V lookup: CDR1 MGHRA, CDR2 YSYEKL. CDR3 in DNA: TGCGCCAGCAGCCCCGCCCCGACCTGGAACACTGAAGCTTTCTTT. Its protein product is CASSPAPTWNTEAFF.

This clone has just one count. The V gene is TRBV6-5, the J gene TRBJ1-2, with D uncertain. The ends were cut back, 2 bases at V and 0 bases at J, with 10 bases in the middle. CDR1 MNHEY and CDR2 SVGAGI come from the germline V gene. This CDR3 contains 15 residues. This CDR3 is CASSYLRGANYGYTF. The CDR3, as DNA: TGTGCCAGCAGTTACCTCCGAGGAGCTAACTATGGCTACACCTTC.

This clone has only a few counts. The chain links TRBV3-1 (or the pseudogene TRBV3-2) to TRBJ1-2; 9 bases align to TRBD1. V lost 4 bases and J lost 8; bases outside the gene matches: 8. The CDR3 has 14 amino acids. Germline lookup yields CDR1 LGHDT and CDR2 YNNKEL (reference sequence). The CDR3 bases are TGTGCCAGCAGCCTAATAACTGGGACAGGGGGCTACACCTTC. Amino acid sequence: CASSLITGTGGYTF.

The CDR3 DNA follows: TGTGCCAGCAGCTTCAAGGGTGCGAACACCGGGGAGCTGTTTTTT. It specifies CASSFKGANTGELFF. The chain employs TRBV5-4 and TRBJ2-2; D call uncertain. V was shortened by 2 bases and J by 0 bases, with 8 bases between the two germline ends. Germline V lookup: CDR1 SGHNT, CDR2 YYREEE (reference sequence). The CDR3 is made up of 15 amino acids.

The V and J genes are TRBV19 and TRBJ1-1; tentative D call: TRBD1 (5 bases). CDR1 is LNHDA and CDR2 is SQIVND in the germline V gene (reference sequence). The V end was cut by 3 bases, the J end by 0 bases, with 11 bases between. CDR3 size: 15 residues. The CDR3 DNA sequence: TGTGCCAGTAGTATGATAGGGGAAATGAACACTGAAGCTTTCTTT. Its translation is CASSMIGEMNTEAFF.

This clone was seen only a few times. V gene TRBV7-2 combines with J gene TRBJ1-5, with 10 bases fitting TRBD1. CDR3 length: 15 residues. Trimming at V came to 3 bases and at J to 5 bases, leaving 4 bases not matched to a gene. Germline values: CDR1 SGHTA, CDR2 FQGNSA. CDR3 nucleotide sequence: TGTGCCAGCAGCTTGGACAGGGGGTTTTATCAGCCCCAGCATTTT. Its protein product is CASSLDRGFYQPQHF.